The source of this T cell receptor (beta chain) is a study of CD8 T cells in Susac syndrome. Random hexamers were used to reverse transcribe an amount of about 0.5 to 1 ug RNA. TCRdb re-derived calls from the immunoSEQ multiplex PCR reads in MiXCR, one entry per CDR3 protein. The sample holds fewer than 95,000 distinct CDR3 sequences; about 95% are singletons and the top ten take more than 0.5%. The TCR was taken from a human donor with Susac syndrome. The sample comprised CD8+ T cells from PBMCs.

The CDR3, as DNA: TGCGCCAGCAGCTTGGCTCCGGGAAGGACTGGAAACACCATATATTTT. This gives the protein CASSLAPGRTGNTIYF. The genes are TRBV5-1 and TRBJ1-3; no definite D call. This CDR3 has 16 amino acids. Germline CDR1 reads SGHRS; CDR2 reads YFSETQ. V dropped 0 bases and J dropped 2 bases, with 12 bases sitting between them.